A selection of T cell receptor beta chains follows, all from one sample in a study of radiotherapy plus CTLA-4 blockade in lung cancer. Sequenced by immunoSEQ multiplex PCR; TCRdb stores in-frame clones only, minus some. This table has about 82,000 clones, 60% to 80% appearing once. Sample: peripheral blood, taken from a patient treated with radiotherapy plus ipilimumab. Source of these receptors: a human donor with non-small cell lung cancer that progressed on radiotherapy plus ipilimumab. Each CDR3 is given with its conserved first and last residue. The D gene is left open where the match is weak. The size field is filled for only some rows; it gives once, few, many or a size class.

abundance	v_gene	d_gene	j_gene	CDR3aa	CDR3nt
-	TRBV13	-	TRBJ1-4	CASSLKQGRVDEKLFF	TGTGCCAGCAGCTTGAAGCAGGGAAGGGTCGATGAAAAACTGTTTTTT
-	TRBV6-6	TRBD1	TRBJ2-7	CASSLGQGKAYEQYF	TGTGCCAGCAGTTTGGGACAGGGTAAAGCCTACGAGCAGTACTTC
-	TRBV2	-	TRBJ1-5	CASSVEGGSQPQHF	TGTGCCAGCAGTGTGGAGGGGGGAAGTCAGCCCCAGCATTTT
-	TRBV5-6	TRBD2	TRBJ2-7	CASSRGSGVYEQYF	TGTGCCAGCAGTCGCGGGAGTGGGGTCTACGAGCAGTACTTC
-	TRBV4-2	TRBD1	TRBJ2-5	CASSQGTGGYQETQYF	TGTGCCAGCAGCCAAGGGACAGGGGGGTACCAAGAGACCCAGTACTTC
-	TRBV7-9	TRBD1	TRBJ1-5	CASSRSGGTAEPQHF	TGTGCCAGCAGTCGTTCAGGGGGCACGGCTGAGCCCCAGCATTTT
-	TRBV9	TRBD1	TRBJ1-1	CASSDTGGEVTLNTEAFF	TGTGCCAGCAGCGATACAGGGGGCGAGGTTACTCTGAACACTGAAGCTTTCTTT
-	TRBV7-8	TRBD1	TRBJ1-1	CASSPQGVGEAFF	TGTGCCAGCAGCCCCCAGGGGGTTGGTGAAGCTTTCTTT
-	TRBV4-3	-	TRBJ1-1	CASSQGTEAFF	TGCGCCAGCAGCCAGGGCACTGAAGCTTTCTTT
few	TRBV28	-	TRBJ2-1	CASSLNRVYEQFF	TGTGCCAGCAGTTTAAACAGGGTTTATGAGCAGTTCTTC
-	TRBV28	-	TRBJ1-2	CASPPGSSLEGYTF	TGTGCCAGCCCCCCTGGGTCCAGCCTCGAGGGCTACACCTTC
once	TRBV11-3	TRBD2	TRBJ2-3	CASSPGLAEDTDTQYF	TGTGCCAGCAGCCCCGGACTAGCGGAGGACACAGATACGCAGTATTTT
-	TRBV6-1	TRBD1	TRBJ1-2	CASMTGEYGYTF	TGTGCCAGCATGACAGGGGAATATGGCTACACCTTC
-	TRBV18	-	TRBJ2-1	CASSPNGGDEQFF	TGTGCCAGCTCACCGAATGGGGGCGATGAGCAGTTCTTC
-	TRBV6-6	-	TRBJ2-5	CASSNMGGRTTQYF	TGTGCCAGCAGCAATATGGGGGGCCGCACGACCCAGTACTTC
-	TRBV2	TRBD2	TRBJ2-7	CAGRDYVYEQYF	TGTGCCGGCCGGGACTACGTCTACGAGCAGTACTTC
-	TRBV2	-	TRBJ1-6	CASGYGSPKLSPLHF	TGTGCCAGCGGCTACGGGAGTCCGAAACTCTCACCCCTCCACTTT
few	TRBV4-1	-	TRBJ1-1	CASSQDGGRGTEAFF	TGCGCCAGCAGCCAAGATGGGGGGCGAGGCACTGAAGCTTTCTTT
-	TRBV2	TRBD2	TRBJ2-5	CASSKGLAGGETQYF	TGTGCCAGCAGTAAAGGACTAGCGGGGGGAGAGACCCAGTACTTC
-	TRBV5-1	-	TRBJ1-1	CASSRRGRDTEAFF	TGCGCCAGCAGCCGTCGGGGTAGGGACACTGAAGCTTTCTTT
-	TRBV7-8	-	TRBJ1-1	CASSSGHLLYMNTEAFF	TGTGCCAGCAGCTCCGGACACCTCCTTTACATGAACACTGAAGCTTTCTTT
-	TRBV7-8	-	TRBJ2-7	CASSDRGLSTYEQYF	TGTGCCAGCAGCGACCGGGGCCTTAGCACCTACGAGCAGTACTTC
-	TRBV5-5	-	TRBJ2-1	CASSFGGLSSYNEQFF	TGTGCCAGCAGCTTCGGCGGGCTGAGCTCCTACAATGAGCAGTTCTTC
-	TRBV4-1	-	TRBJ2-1	CASSQEGGGGSTEQFF	TGCGCCAGCAGCCAAGAAGGCGGGGGCGGTTCTACTGAGCAGTTCTTC
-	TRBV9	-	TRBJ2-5	CASSVDGRQETQYF	TGTGCCAGCAGCGTAGACGGGCGCCAAGAGACCCAGTACTTC
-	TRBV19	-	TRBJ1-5	CASSIWGPGRGQPQHF	TGTGCCAGTAGTATCTGGGGGCCAGGGAGGGGTCAGCCCCAGCATTTT
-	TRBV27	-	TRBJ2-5	CASSTGFRETQYF	TGTGCCAGCAGTACCGGGTTCCGGGAGACCCAGTACTTC
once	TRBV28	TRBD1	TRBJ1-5	CAEGQGASQPQHF	TGTGCCGAGGGACAGGGGGCGTCTCAGCCCCAGCATTTT
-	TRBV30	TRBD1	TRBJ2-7	CAWSTSGTGGGYEQYF	TGTGCCTGGAGTACTTCCGGGACAGGGGGCGGGTACGAGCAGTACTTC
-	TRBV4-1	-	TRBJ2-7	CASSPGTSANEQYF	TGCGCCAGCAGCCCCGGGACATCCGCGAACGAGCAGTACTTC
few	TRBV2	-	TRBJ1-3	CASSVVRENTIYF	TGTGCCAGCAGTGTGGTCAGGGAAAACACCATATATTTT
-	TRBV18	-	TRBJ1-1	CASSLHTNTEAFF	TGTGCCAGCTCACTCCACACGAACACTGAAGCTTTCTTT
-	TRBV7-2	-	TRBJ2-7	CASSPGGPFPEQYF	TGTGCCAGCAGCCCGGGCGGGCCCTTCCCCGAGCAGTACTTC
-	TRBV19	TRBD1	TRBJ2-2	CASSMGSGTGANTGELFF	TGTGCCAGTAGTATGGGTTCGGGGACAGGGGCTAACACCGGGGAGCTGTTTTTT
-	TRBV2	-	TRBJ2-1	CASSLETGPNEQFF	TGTGCCAGCAGCTTGGAGACAGGACCCAATGAGCAGTTCTTC
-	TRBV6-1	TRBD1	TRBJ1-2	CASSTGQGRYGYTF	TGTGCCAGCAGTACCGGACAGGGGAGATATGGCTACACCTTC
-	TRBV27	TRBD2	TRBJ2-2	CASSKRGANTGELFF	TGTGCCAGCAGTAAGCGGGGGGCTAACACCGGGGAGCTGTTTTTT
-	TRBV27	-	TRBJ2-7	CASSFLPTYEQYF	TGTGCCAGCAGTTTTTTACCCACCTACGAGCAGTACTTC
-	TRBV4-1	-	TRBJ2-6	CASSQGGAGANVLTF	TGCGCCAGCAGCCAAGGGGGAGCTGGGGCCAACGTCCTGACTTTC
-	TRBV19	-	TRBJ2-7	CASSTRHLAYEQYF	TGTGCCAGTAGTACCCGACACTTGGCCTACGAGCAGTACTTC
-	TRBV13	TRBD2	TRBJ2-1	CASSLVLAEGSSYNEQFF	TGTGCCAGCAGCTTAGTGCTAGCGGAGGGGAGCTCCTACAATGAGCAGTTCTTC
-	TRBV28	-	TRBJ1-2	CASRFVQVANYGYTF	TGTGCCAGCAGGTTCGTCCAGGTCGCTAACTATGGCTACACCTTC
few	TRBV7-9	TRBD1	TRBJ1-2	CASSPPTGQGISGYTF	TGTGCCAGCAGCCCACCGACGGGACAGGGGATCAGTGGCTACACCTTC
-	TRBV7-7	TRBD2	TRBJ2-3	CASSPGLAGGHDTQYF	TGTGCTAGCAGCCCAGGACTAGCGGGAGGGCATGATACGCAGTATTTT
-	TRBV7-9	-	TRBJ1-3	CASSSRQASGNTIYF	TGTGCCAGCAGCTCCCGACAGGCCTCTGGAAACACCATATATTTT
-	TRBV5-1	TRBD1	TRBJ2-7	CASSRAAGQAIYEQYF	TGCGCCAGCAGCCGGGCCGCGGGACAGGCTATCTACGAGCAGTACTTC
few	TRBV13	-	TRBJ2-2	CASSLGTSNTGELFF	TGTGCCAGCAGCCTCGGGACTTCGAACACCGGGGAGCTGTTTTTT
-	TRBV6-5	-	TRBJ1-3	CASRPLSLGGNTIYF	TGTGCCAGCAGGCCCCTCTCCCTAGGGGGAAACACCATATATTTT
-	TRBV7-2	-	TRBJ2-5	CASSPRGGVQETQYF	TGTGCCAGCAGCCCGAGAGGGGGGGTACAAGAGACCCAGTACTTC